The entry below describes one T cell receptor (beta chain). All of the isolated RNA was reverse transcribed, so expressed TCRB transcripts were sequenced. The protocol was immunoSEQ multiplex PCR, while the TCRdb copy is restricted to in-frame clones and leaves out a portion. The sample records approximately 84,000 clones, roughly 31% being singletons. Germline V gives CDR1 SGHTA, CDR2 FQGNSA. Trimming shortened V by 6 bases and J by 5 bases, and 19 bases separated the two germline ends. The CDR3 has 16 amino acids. The sample comes from a study of beta chain features in type 1 diabetes. Sequenced sample: stem cell memory CD4+ T cells from blood. The rearrangement links TRBV7-2 to TRBJ2-2, with D possibly being TRBD2 (6 bases). The clonotype originates from a young woman in good health. The CDR3 is CASSSGTLIGTGELFF. The CDR3 DNA sequence: TGTGCCAGCAGTTCCGGGACTTTGATCGGGACCGGGGAGCTGTTTTTT.